This TCR beta chain was retrieved from a study of tumor and adjacent non-tumor tissue in lung cancer (dated by TCRdb to the late 2010s). About the full investigation: The cohort included more than 9 adenocarcinoma, 2 squamous cell carcinoma and 1 small cell lung cancer patients. Around 31 paired specimens, one tumor and one normal lung sample per patient, were profiled by TCRbeta CDR3 sequencing. Sequencing generated a total of around 120 million productive TCRbeta reads, averaging roughly 4.2 million reads per sample. The study compared bulk TCRbeta repertoires between lung tumor tissue and matched distant non-tumor lung tissue from about 14 lung cancer patients. The roughly 15 patients were aged roughly 31 to 80 years, included 10 men and 5 women, and had TNM stage I to III disease. The paper's findings and limits, for the study overall: The sequencing platform is not named in the methods, and unique molecular identifiers are not mentioned. The top 100 clones made up a significantly larger cumulative share of the repertoire in normal lung than in tumor tissue. Peripheral blood was not sequenced, so blood TCRbeta repertoires were not examined in the lung cancer patients of the study. TCR diversity (inverse Simpson) was significantly higher in tumor than in normal lung tissue (around 460 vs 160, P = 0.0075, Mann-Whitney U test). Only approximately 16 patients were included in the cohort, and the need for larger samples and more detailed clinical data was noted by the authors. TCR diversity was significantly higher in younger patients, and higher tumor TCR diversity was associated with shorter overall and disease-free survival.

RNA was isolated from bulk unsorted tissue, and RNA quality was assessed with a NanoDrop ND-1000 and an Agilent 2100. The donors were newly diagnosed lung cancer patients admitted for thoracic surgery in China from August to November 2014 who had not received prior chemotherapy. The study excluded patients who had received radiotherapy or chemotherapy before or who had another cancer at the same time. Pieces of surgical tissue measuring about 1-2.1 cm3 were kept in RNAlater solution and held at -80 degrees C until needed. The receptor library was made with multiplex PCR. Sequencing instrument: Illumina HiSeq 2500. TCRbeta libraries were built by three rounds of nested PCR using primers (Table S4), following protocols modified from ARM-PCR. Before sequencing, PCR products in the 200-500 bp range were cut out of the gel and cleaned up using the QIAquick gel extraction kit. On the authors' methods: Trimmomatic was used to clean the reads, FLASH was used to merge the reads into complete CDR3 sequences, and MiTCR was used to assign the reads to V(D)J germline segments. Clonal diversity was calculated as the inverse Simpson's index using VDJtools. In-frame sequences lacking a premature stop codon were counted as productive reads. Starting from the raw public reads, TCRdb applied fastp trimming at Q25, assembled clones with MiXCR and retained in-frame beta chains. Each entry is one CDR3 protein sequence, shown with its most common DNA and genes. The V and J calls come from TCRdb's annotation, not from the publication. The sample contains about 80,000 distinct CDR3 sequences, 75% to 90% of them found a single time. The ten largest clones take up less than 15% of the sample.

In its sample, this clonotype was seen once. Its cognate antigen has yet to be identified. The germline gene is not matched at one end of the junction; a read error may be the cause. This receptor was obtained from a woman aged 45 to 65 with non-small cell lung cancer. The sample was lung tumor tissue.

The DNA is TGTGACAGCAGTTTACGGCAGGGGCTAGGTGAGCACTTCTTC. Its protein is CDSSLRQGLGEHFF. The chain joins TRBV12-3 or TRBV12-4 to TRBJ2-1, with TRBD1 as a weak D call on 6 bases. The CDR3 starts with the cysteine, ends with the phenylalanine, and has 14 residues. The sequence is cut down to CDR3 DNA, 42 bases in frame from base 1.